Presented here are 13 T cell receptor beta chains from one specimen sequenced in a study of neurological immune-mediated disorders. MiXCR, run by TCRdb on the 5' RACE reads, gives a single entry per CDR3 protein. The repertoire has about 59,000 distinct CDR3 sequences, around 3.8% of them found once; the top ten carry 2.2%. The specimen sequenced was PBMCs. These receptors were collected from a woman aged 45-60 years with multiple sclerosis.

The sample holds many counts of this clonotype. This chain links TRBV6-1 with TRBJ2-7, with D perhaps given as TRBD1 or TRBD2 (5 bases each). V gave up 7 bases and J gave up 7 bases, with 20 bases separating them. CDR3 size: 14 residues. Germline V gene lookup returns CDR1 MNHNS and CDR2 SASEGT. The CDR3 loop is CASTYRDAGMEQYF. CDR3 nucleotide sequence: TGTGCCAGCACATACCGGGACGCCGGAATGGAGCAGTACTTC.

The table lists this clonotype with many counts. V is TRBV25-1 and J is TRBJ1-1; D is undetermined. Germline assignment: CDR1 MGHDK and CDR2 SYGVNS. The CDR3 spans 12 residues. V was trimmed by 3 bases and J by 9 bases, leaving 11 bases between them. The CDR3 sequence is CASSDPIYKAFF. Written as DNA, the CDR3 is TGTGCCAGCAGTGATCCGATCTACAAAGCTTTCTTT. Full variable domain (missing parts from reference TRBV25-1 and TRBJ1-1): EADIYQTPRYLVIGTGKKITLECSQTMGHDKMYWYQQDPGMELHLIHYSYGVNSTEKGDLSSESTVSRIRTEHFPLTLESARPSHTSQYLCASSDPIYKAFFGQGTRLTVV.

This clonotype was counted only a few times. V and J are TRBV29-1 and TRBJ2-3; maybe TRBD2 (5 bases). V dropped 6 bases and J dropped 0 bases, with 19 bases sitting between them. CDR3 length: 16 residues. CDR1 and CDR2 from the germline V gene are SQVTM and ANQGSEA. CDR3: CSVKDWATTSTDTQYF. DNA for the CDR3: TGCAGCGTGAAGGACTGGGCTACAACTAGCACAGATACGCAGTATTTT.

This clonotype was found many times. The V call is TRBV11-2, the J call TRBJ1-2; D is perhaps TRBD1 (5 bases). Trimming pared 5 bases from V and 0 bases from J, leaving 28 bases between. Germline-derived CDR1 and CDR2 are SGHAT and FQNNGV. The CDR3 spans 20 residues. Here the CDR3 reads CASSSLKGRRTVSANYGYTF. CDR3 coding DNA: TGTGCCAGCAGCAGCTTAAAGGGGCGGAGGACTGTTTCAGCTAACTATGGCTACACCTTC. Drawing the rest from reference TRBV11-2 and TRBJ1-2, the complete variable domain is EAGVAQSPRYKIIEKRQSVAFWCNPISGHATLYWYQQILGQGPKLLIQFQNNGVVDDSQLPKDRFSAERLKGVDSTLKIQPAKLEDSAVYLCASSSLKGRRTVSANYGYTFGSGTRLTVV.

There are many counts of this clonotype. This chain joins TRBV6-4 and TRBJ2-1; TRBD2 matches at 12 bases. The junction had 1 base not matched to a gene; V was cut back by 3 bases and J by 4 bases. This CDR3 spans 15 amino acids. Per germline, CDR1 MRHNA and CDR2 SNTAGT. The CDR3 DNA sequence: TGTGCCAGCAGTGATGGACTAGCGGGGTACAATGAGCAGTTCTTC. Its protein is CASSDGLAGYNEQFF.

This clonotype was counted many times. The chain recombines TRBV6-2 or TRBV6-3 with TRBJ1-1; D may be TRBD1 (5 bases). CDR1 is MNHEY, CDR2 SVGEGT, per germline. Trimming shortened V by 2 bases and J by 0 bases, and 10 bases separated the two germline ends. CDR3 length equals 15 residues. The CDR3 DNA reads TGTGCCAGCAGTTACAGGACAAATATGAACACTGAAGCTTTCTTT. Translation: CASSYRTNMNTEAFF.

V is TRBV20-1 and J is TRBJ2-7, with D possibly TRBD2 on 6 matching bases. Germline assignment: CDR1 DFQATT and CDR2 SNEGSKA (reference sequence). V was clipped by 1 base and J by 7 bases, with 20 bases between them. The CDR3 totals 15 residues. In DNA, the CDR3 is TGCAGTGCTAGAGTACCGGGACTTAGAGCTGGGGAGCAGTACTTC. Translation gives CSARVPGLRAGEQYF.

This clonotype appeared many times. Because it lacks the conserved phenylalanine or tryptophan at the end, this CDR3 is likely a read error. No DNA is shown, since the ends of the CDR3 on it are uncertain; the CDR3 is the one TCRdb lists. The CDR3 here is CASSQAGSLV. The V call is TRBV4-3, the J call TRBJ2-1. The CDR3 is made up of 10 amino acids, end residues included. The germline CDR1 and CDR2 sequences are LGHNA and YSLEER.

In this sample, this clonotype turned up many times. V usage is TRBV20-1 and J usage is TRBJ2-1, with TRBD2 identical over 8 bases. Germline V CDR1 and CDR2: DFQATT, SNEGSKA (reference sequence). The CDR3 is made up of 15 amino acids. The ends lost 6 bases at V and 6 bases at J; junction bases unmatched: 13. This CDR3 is CSAGGANGVINEQFF. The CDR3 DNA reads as TGCAGTGCCGGGGGGGCTAACGGGGTTATCAATGAGCAGTTCTTC.

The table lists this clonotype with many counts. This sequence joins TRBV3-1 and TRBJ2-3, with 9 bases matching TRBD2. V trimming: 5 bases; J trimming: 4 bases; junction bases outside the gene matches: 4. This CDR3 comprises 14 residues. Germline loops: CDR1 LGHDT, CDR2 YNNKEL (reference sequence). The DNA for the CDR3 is TGTGCCAGCAGCGAGCTAGCGGGACCAGATACGCAGTATTTT. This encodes CASSELAGPDTQYF.

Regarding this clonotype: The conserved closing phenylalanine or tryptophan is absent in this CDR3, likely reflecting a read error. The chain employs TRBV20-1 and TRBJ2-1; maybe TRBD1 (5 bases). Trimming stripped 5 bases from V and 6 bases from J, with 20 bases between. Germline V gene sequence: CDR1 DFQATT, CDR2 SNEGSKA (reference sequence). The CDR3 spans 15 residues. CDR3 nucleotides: TGCAGTGCTTGGACACCCTTACCAATATCCAATGAGCAGTTCAAC. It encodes CSAWTPLPISNEQFN.

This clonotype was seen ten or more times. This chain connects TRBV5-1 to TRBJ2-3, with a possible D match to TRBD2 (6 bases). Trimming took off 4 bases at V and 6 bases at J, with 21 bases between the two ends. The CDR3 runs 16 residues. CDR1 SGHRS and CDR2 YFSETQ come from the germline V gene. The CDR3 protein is CASSPAGWAAQDTQYF. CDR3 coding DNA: TGCGCCAGCAGCCCTGCGGGATGGGCTGCCCAGGATACGCAGTATTTT.

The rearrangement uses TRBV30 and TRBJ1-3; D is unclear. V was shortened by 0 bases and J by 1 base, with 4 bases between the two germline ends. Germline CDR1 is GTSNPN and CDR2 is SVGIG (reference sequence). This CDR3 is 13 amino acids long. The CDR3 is CAWSVLSGNTIYF. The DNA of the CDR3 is TGTGCCTGGAGTGTGTTATCTGGAAACACCATATATTTT. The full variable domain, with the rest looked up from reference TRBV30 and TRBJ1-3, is SQTIHQWPATLVQPVGSPLSLECTVEGTSNPNLYWYRQAAGRGLQLLFYSVGIGQISSEVPQNLSASRPQDRQFILSSKKLLLSDSGFYLCAWSVLSGNTIYFGEGSWLTVV.